One and the same sample provided the 30 T cell receptor beta chains below, sequenced in a study of read filtering for tumor transcriptome and immune sequencing. Molecular barcoded adaptors covering alpha/delta and beta/gamma chains were used on about 390 ng RNA. TCRdb used MiXCR to reprocess the reads, holding one entry per CDR3 protein. The sample lists about 37,000 distinct CDR3 sequences, roughly an eighth seen once, with around 36% in the top ten. Sample: a population of CD138-negative cells sorted from bone marrow. Receptors originate from a donor older than 35 with multiple myeloma.

On this clonotype: It may be a read error: a sequence one base away is much more abundant. CDR3 sequence: CASTPTGGTDTQYF. For the CDR3, the DNA is TGTGCCAGCACCCCGACAGGGGGAACAGATACGCAGTATTTT. J is TRBJ2-3 and V is TRBV5-4; 9 nucleotides agree with TRBD1. The V segment lost 6 bases and the J segment 3 bases; nucleotides outside the gene matches: 5. The V gene's germline CDR1 is SGHNT and CDR2 YYREEE (reference sequence). CDR3 length equals 14 residues.

This clonotype has at least ten counts. The gene calls are TRBV7-2 and TRBJ2-5; 11 bases agree with TRBD1. With V trimmed by 3 bases and J by 7 bases, 13 bases remained unmatched. CDR1 is SGHTA and CDR2 is FQGNSA in the germline V gene. The CDR3 loop spans 17 amino acids. The CDR3 is CASSFRPGQGVMGTQYF. The DNA for the CDR3 is TGTGCCAGCAGCTTCCGTCCGGGACAGGGGGTAATGGGGACCCAGTACTTC. The complete variable domain, with remaining parts taken from reference TRBV7-2 and TRBJ2-5, reads GAGVSQSPSNKVTEKGKDVELRCDPISGHTALYWYRQSLGQGLEFLIYFQGNSAPDKSGLPSDRFSAERTGGSVSTLTIQRTQQEDSAVYLCASSFRPGQGVMGTQYFGPGTRLLVL.

This clonotype was recorded many times. The rearrangement links TRBV3-1 to TRBJ1-4; 7 bases are a match to TRBD1. This CDR3 is 12 amino acids long. The germline V gene has CDR1 LGHDT and CDR2 YNNKEL (reference sequence). Trimming at V came to 4 bases and at J to 15 bases, leaving 8 bases not matched to a gene. DNA for the CDR3: TGTGCCAGCAGCCCCGGGGACAGCGGGGTGTTTTTT. Residues: CASSPGDSGVFF.

This clonotype was seen ten or more times. V is TRBV27 and J is TRBJ2-7, with D unclear. The V end lost 2 bases, the J end lost 1 base, and 12 bases lay between the germline ends. The CDR3 loop spans 15 amino acids. Germline lookup yields CDR1 MNHEY and CDR2 SMNVEV (reference sequence). In nucleotides, the CDR3 is TGTGCCAGCAGTTTAGGCAATCCTCCTTCCTACGAGCAGTACTTC. Translation gives CASSLGNPPSYEQYF.

This clonotype was counted many times. The V gene is TRBV6-1, the J gene TRBJ1-1; D is perhaps TRBD1 (6 bases). Trimming removed 6 bases at V and 3 bases at J, with 14 bases between. CDR1 and CDR2 (germline): MNHNS, SASEGT. The CDR3 runs 14 residues. CDR3 amino acids: CASSKGQTHTEAFF. As DNA, the CDR3 is TGTGCCAGCAGCAAAGGACAGACACACACTGAAGCTTTCTTT.

This clonotype was seen a handful of times. This may stem from a read error, because a much larger clone lies one nucleotide away. V is TRBV28 and J is TRBJ2-5; TRBD2 might be the D (5 bases). Germline V lookup: CDR1 MDHEN, CDR2 SYDVKM. Trimming cost V 6 bases and J 4 bases, with 21 bases left between them. CDR3 size: 16 residues. The CDR3 nucleotides are TGTGCCAGCAGCTTTTCTCCTCCCCGGGGAACAGAGACCCAGTACTTC. This gives the protein CASSFSPPRGTETQYF. Looking up the rest from reference TRBV28 and TRBJ2-5 gives the full variable domain: DVKVTQSSRYLVKRTGEKVFLECVQDMDHENMFWYRQDPGLGLRLIYFSYDVKMKEKGDIPEGYSVSREKKERFSLILESASTNQTSMYLCASSFSPPRGTETQYFGPGTRLLVL.

Many counts were recorded for this clonotype. The rearrangement links TRBV27 to TRBJ2-5, with 7 positions matching TRBD1. From germline, CDR1 is MNHEY and CDR2 SMNVEV (reference sequence). This CDR3 has 13 amino acids. The V and J ends lost 10 bases and 0 bases, in that order; junction bases with no gene match: 5. In DNA, the CDR3 is TGTGCCACCTCCGGACAGGACCAAGAGACCCAGTACTTC. It encodes CATSGQDQETQYF.

This clonotype was observed many times. The chain is built from TRBV29-1 and TRBJ2-1; D remains ambiguous. The CDR3 covers 14 residues. Looked up from germline, CDR1 is SQVTM and CDR2 is ANQGSEA. Deletions cut 5 bases from V and 8 bases from J, with 19 bases between. As DNA, the CDR3 is TGCAGCGTTCCCGCGACTTCGGTTCGCGATGAGCAGTTCTTC. It encodes CSVPATSVRDEQFF.

The table lists this clonotype with many counts. This sequence joins TRBV7-3 and TRBJ2-2, with 10 bases that match TRBD2. V was clipped by 5 bases and J by 8 bases; unmatched bases: 5. The CDR3 covers 14 residues. From germline, CDR1 is SGHTA and CDR2 FQGTGA. The CDR3 sequence is CASSPGTSAGELFF. Written as DNA, the CDR3 is TGTGCCAGCAGCCCCGGGACTAGCGCAGGGGAGCTGTTTTTT.

Regarding this clonotype: Being one base from a much bigger clone, this may be a read error. The chain couples TRBV5-1 to TRBJ2-1, with 7 bases identical to TRBD1. The V segment lost 4 bases and the J segment 0 bases; nucleotides outside the gene matches: 4. Germline loops: CDR1 SGHRS, CDR2 YFSETQ. The CDR3 has 15 residues. CDR3 protein: CASSARTGSYNEQFF. CDR3 DNA sequence: TGCGCCAGCAGCGCCCGGACAGGCTCCTACAATGAGCAGTTCTTC.

Regarding this clonotype: A much larger clonotype is one base distant, so this may be a read error. This chain uses TRBV6-1 with TRBJ1-5, with D possibly TRBD1 on 6 matching bases. Germline V gene data show CDR1 as MNHNS and CDR2 as SASEGT. This CDR3 comprises 13 residues. This CDR3 reads CGSTGSGNQPQHF. In DNA form, the CDR3 reads TGTGGCAGTACAGGGAGTGGAAATCAGCCCCAGCATTTT.

This clonotype showed up many times. The chain uses TRBV19 and TRBJ1-5; D perhaps matches TRBD1 (5 bases). Germline CDR1 is LNHDA and CDR2 is SQIVND (reference sequence). The V and J ends lost 3 bases and 1 base respectively, with 10 bases between them. This CDR3 contains 15 residues. The CDR3 loop reads CASSILGPSNQPQHF. The CDR3, as DNA: TGTGCCAGTAGTATTCTGGGGCCGAGCAATCAGCCCCAGCATTTT.

This clonotype showed up many times. The chain combines TRBV20-1 with TRBJ2-1, with 7 bases lining up with TRBD1. This CDR3 contains 15 residues. Looked up from germline, CDR1 is DFQATT and CDR2 is SNEGSKA (reference sequence). V was clipped by 7 bases and J by 0 bases; unmatched bases: 9. This CDR3 reads CSVTTGALSYNEQFF. Written as DNA, the CDR3 is TGCAGTGTTACTACAGGGGCCCTCTCCTACAATGAGCAGTTCTTC.

The gene calls are TRBV19 and TRBJ1-5, with TRBD1 matching over 11 bases. Germline CDR1 and CDR2: LNHDA and SQIVND (reference sequence). With V trimmed by 9 bases and J by 5 bases, 6 bases remained unmatched. This CDR3 comprises 14 residues. In nucleotides, the CDR3 is TGTGCCAGCTCCGGGACAGGGGGTTATCAGCCCCAGCATTTT. This codes for CASSGTGGYQPQHF.

This clonotype came up many times. V usage is TRBV20-1 and J usage is TRBJ1-1; 8 positions match TRBD1. V lost 0 bases to trimming and J lost 10 bases; unmatched junction nucleotides: 7. The CDR3 covers 13 residues. CDR1 DFQATT and CDR2 SNEGSKA come from the germline V gene (reference sequence). The CDR3 DNA sequence: TGCAGTGCTAGAGACGTCAGGGGGCGCGGAGCTTTCTTT. Its protein product is CSARDVRGRGAFF.

This clonotype was seen repeatedly, ten times or more. The CDR3 nucleotides read TGCGCCAGCAGCTTGCAGAGCACAGATACGCAGTATTTT. Translation: CASSLQSTDTQYF. The gene calls are TRBV5-1 and TRBJ2-3; no reliable D call. The V and J ends lost 1 base and 0 bases respectively, with 3 bases between them. The V gene's germline CDR1 is SGHRS and CDR2 YFSETQ. This CDR3 is built from 13 residues.

This clonotype was recorded a few times. The chain combines TRBV6-5 with TRBJ2-7; D is ambiguous. CDR1 is MNHEY and CDR2 is SVGAGI in the germline V gene. V was trimmed by 0 bases and J by 2 bases, leaving 11 bases between them. The CDR3 sequence is 15 residues long. CDR3 DNA: TGTGCCAGCAGTTACTCGTCTAGGAAAGCCTACGAGCAGTACTTC. Translation: CASSYSSRKAYEQYF.

About this clonotype: As the CDR3 is not closed by the conserved phenylalanine or tryptophan, this likely results from a read error. This rearrangement joins TRBV20-1 to TRBJ2-7, with 7 bases lining up with TRBD2. CDR1 and CDR2 (germline): DFQATT, SNEGSKA (reference sequence). V dropped 5 bases and J dropped 4; count of bases not matched to a gene: 8. The CDR3 has 13 amino acids. CDR3 sequence reads: CSAAGTNDYEQYL. The CDR3 coding sequence is TGCAGTGCTGCCGGGACTAACGATTACGAGCAGTACCTC.

As to this clonotype: Here the CDR3 omits its conserved ending phenylalanine or tryptophan, so a read error is the likely source. This chain joins TRBV6-2 or TRBV6-3 and TRBJ2-2; 7 bases are a match to TRBD1. Germline V CDR1 and CDR2: MNHEY, SVGEGT. There are 16 residues in the CDR3. The CDR3 here is CASSYRAIRGTVELFS. The CDR3 DNA reads as TGTGCCAGCAGTTACCGTGCCATCAGGGGGACCGTGGAGCTGTTTTCT.

This clonotype was detected ten times or more. The chain couples TRBV27 to TRBJ1-5; 11 bases are shared with TRBD1. J was trimmed by 0 bases and V by 2 bases; bases with no gene match: 15. The CDR3 has 21 amino acids. Germline CDR1 MNHEY, CDR2 SMNVEV (reference sequence). This chain's CDR3 is CASSLPTGQGGSSDSNQPQHF. DNA for the CDR3: TGTGCCAGCAGTTTACCCACGGGACAGGGGGGATCGAGCGATAGCAATCAGCCCCAGCATTTT.

This clonotype is termed medium-sized (0.01 to 0.1%). The V gene is TRBV7-3, the J gene TRBJ2-1; 9 bases agree with TRBD2. The V and J ends lost 4 bases and 6 bases, in that order; junction bases with no gene match: 13. CDR1 is SGHTA, CDR2 FQGTGA, per germline. This CDR3 comprises 17 residues. The CDR3 sequence: CASSSKGGGRAINEQFF. CDR3 bases: TGTGCCAGCAGCTCCAAAGGGGGCGGGAGGGCCATCAATGAGCAGTTCTTC.

This clonotype was recorded a few times. The chain carries TRBV5-6 and TRBJ2-1, with D perhaps matching TRBD2 (6 bases). V lost 1 base and J 8 bases, leaving 13 bases between the germline ends. Germline lookup yields CDR1 SGHDT and CDR2 YYEEEE. The CDR3 sequence is 14 residues long. The CDR3 DNA is TGTGCCAGCAGCTTGCCGGGAGCACTCGATGAGCAGTTCTTC. Its protein product is CASSLPGALDEQFF.

This clonotype has ten or more counts. The chain has TRBV27 and TRBJ2-7, with TRBD1 matching 8 bases. The CDR3 runs 17 residues. V shed 7 bases and J 6 bases; nucleotides not matched to a gene: 20. CDR1 and CDR2 from the germline V gene are MNHEY and SMNVEV (reference sequence). The CDR3, as DNA: TGTGCCAGCACCCAAAAGGGGACAGGTTTAACTCGGGGCGAGCAGTACTTC. It translates to CASTQKGTGLTRGEQYF.

CDR3 residues: CASSYRSGRTETQYF. The DNA of the CDR3 is TGTGCCAGTAGTTATCGGAGCGGGAGAACGGAGACCCAGTACTTC. V gene TRBV19 combines with J gene TRBJ2-5; 8 nucleotides line up with TRBD2. There are 15 residues in the CDR3. Trimming removed 5 bases from V and 5 bases from J; junction bases left unmatched: 10. Germline lookup yields CDR1 LNHDA and CDR2 SQIVND (reference sequence).

There are many counts of this clonotype. V is TRBV4-2 and J is TRBJ2-7; 7 nucleotides line up with TRBD2. Looked up from germline, CDR1 is LGHNA and CDR2 is YNFKEQ. This CDR3 comprises 16 residues. V shed 0 bases, J shed 4 bases, and the junction held 9 bases outside the gene matches. CDR3 DNA sequence: TGTGCCAGCAGCCAAGATTGGACGGGAGGATCATACGAGCAGTACTTC. Residues: CASSQDWTGGSYEQYF.

The chain couples TRBV6-2 or TRBV6-3 to TRBJ2-7, with D unclear. Germline V gives CDR1 MNHEY, CDR2 SVGEGT. The CDR3 spans 13 residues. Trimming took off 4 bases at V and 4 bases at J, with 11 bases between the two ends. CDR3 nucleotide sequence: TGTGCCAGCAGTTCCTTCGGCTCATACGAGCAGTACTTC. Protein product: CASSSFGSYEQYF.

This clonotype has just one count. It is likely a read error: a sequence one base away is far more abundant. The gene calls are TRBV6-5 and TRBJ2-1, with D possibly matching TRBD2 (6 bases). CDR3 length: 15 residues. Germline V gives CDR1 MNHEY, CDR2 SVGAGI. This chain's CDR3 is CAGSYSTSGTEEQFF. The CDR3 nucleotides are TGTGCCGGCAGTTACTCGACTTCCGGGACTGAGGAGCAGTTCTTC.

As to this clonotype: Sequence at one end of the junction differs from germline and may be a read error. V and J are TRBV7-2 and TRBJ2-1; 7 bases agree with TRBD2. The CDR3 contains 12 residues. Germline V gives CDR1 SGHTA, CDR2 FQGNSA. The CDR3 coding sequence is TGTGCCAGTAGCTTGGGACTACCTGAGCAGTTCTTC. Encoded protein: CASSLGLPEQFF.

J is TRBJ2-3 and V is TRBV20-1; 11 bases match TRBD2. The J segment lost 2 bases and the V segment lost 4 bases, leaving 5 bases of the junction unmatched. CDR1 and CDR2 from the germline V gene are DFQATT and SNEGSKA (reference sequence). This CDR3 spans 15 amino acids. CDR3 in amino acids: CSATLAGGPTDTQYF. CDR3 in DNA: TGCAGTGCTACCTTAGCGGGAGGGCCCACAGATACGCAGTATTTT.

This clonotype occurred many times. The rearrangement uses TRBV10-3 and TRBJ2-5; possible D gene TRBD1, 6 bases. CDR3 length: 13 amino acids. Trimming stripped 7 bases from V and 2 bases from J, with 11 bases between. Germline lookup yields CDR1 ENHRY and CDR2 SYGVKD. CDR3 region: CAIMRQGQETQYF. CDR3 nucleotide sequence: TGTGCCATCATGCGGCAGGGGCAAGAGACCCAGTACTTC.